Each of the 12 T cell receptor beta chains below was sequenced from the same sample in a study of T-cell reconstitution after alpha-beta-depleted transplantation in children. Molecular barcoding with unique molecular identifiers was used for the TCRbeta library. TCRdb ran MiXCR on the PCR reads and lists one entry per CDR3 protein. The sample yields hundreds of thousands of distinct CDR3 sequences, roughly a quarter seen once. This specimen was PBMCs, taken before TCRalphabeta/CD19-depleted stem cell transplant. The receptors shown here come from a girl under 10 years old with Fanconi anemia, due to receive a stem cell transplant.

This clonotype came up a few times. The rearrangement uses TRBV9 and TRBJ1-6; 9 nucleotides match TRBD1. There are 14 residues in the CDR3. The germline V gene has CDR1 SGDLS and CDR2 YYNGEE. Unmatched junction bases numbered 6, after V lost 7 bases and J lost 7 bases. CDR3 protein: CASGKGQGNSPLHF. The DNA of the CDR3 is TGTGCCAGCGGGAAGGGACAGGGAAATTCACCCCTCCACTTT.

This clonotype was counted a few times. This CDR3 reads CASSWAQGTATNEKLFF. The CDR3 nucleotides are TGTGCCAGCAGTTGGGCTCAGGGCACCGCAACTAATGAAAAACTGTTTTTT. This rearrangement joins TRBV28 to TRBJ1-4, with D possibly being TRBD1 (5 bases). The CDR3 is 17 residues long. The germline gives CDR1 MDHEN, CDR2 SYDVKM. Trimming took off 4 bases at V and 0 bases at J, with 15 bases between the two ends.

This clonotype was recorded only once. V and J are TRBV28 and TRBJ2-1; 9 positions match TRBD1. This CDR3 is built from 15 residues. Germline CDR1 MDHEN, CDR2 SYDVKM. V lost 5 bases, J lost 4 bases, and 6 bases stayed unmatched. CDR3 DNA: TGTGCCAGCAGTCGGACAGGGGCGCTTTACAATGAGCAGTTCTTC. It is translated as CASSRTGALYNEQFF.

CDR3: CASSLGSFDYEQYF. CDR3 in DNA: TGTGCCAGCAGCTTAGGAAGTTTTGACTACGAGCAGTACTTC. The chain joins TRBV11-1 to TRBJ2-7; D unresolved. The CDR3 extends over 14 amino acids. Trimming shortened V by 1 base and J by 3 bases, and 10 bases separated the two germline ends. The germline V gene encodes CDR1 SGHAT and CDR2 FQDESV (reference sequence).

This clonotype was counted at least ten times. This chain uses TRBV9 with TRBJ2-7, with 12 bases aligning to TRBD2. CDR1 is SGDLS and CDR2 is YYNGEE in the germline V gene. The CDR3 covers 15 residues. V shed 0 bases and J 3 bases; nucleotides not matched to a gene: 1. The CDR3 protein is CASSVGLAGVYEQYF. As DNA, the CDR3 is TGTGCCAGCAGCGTAGGACTAGCGGGGGTCTACGAGCAGTACTTC. Full variable domain (outside the CDR3, taken from reference TRBV9 and TRBJ2-7): DSGVTQTPKHLITATGQRVTLRCSPRSGDLSVYWYQQSLDQGLQFLIQYYNGEERAKGNILERFSAQQFPDLHSELNLSSLELGDSALYFCASSVGLAGVYEQYFGPGTRLTVT.

This clonotype was seen ten or more times. The chain carries TRBV29-1 and TRBJ2-5, with D hard to call. The V end lost 1 base, the J end lost 5 bases, and 14 bases lay between the germline ends. The CDR3 totals 14 residues. Germline V CDR1 and CDR2: SQVTM, ANQGSEA. CDR3 nucleotide sequence: TGCAGCGTTGAAGTGTCTCCGGGTGGTGAGACCCAGTACTTC. Translation gives CSVEVSPGGETQYF.

This chain links TRBV4-2 with TRBJ2-2; D remains unclear. V was trimmed by 4 bases and J by 4 bases, leaving 13 bases between them. The CDR3 runs to 15 residues. Germline-derived CDR1 and CDR2 are LGHNA and YNFKEQ. Here the CDR3 reads CASSPIVAPTGELFF. The CDR3 DNA reads TGTGCCAGCAGCCCTATCGTCGCCCCCACCGGGGAGCTGTTTTTT.

V is TRBV28 and J is TRBJ2-1, with D hard to call. This CDR3 is built from 15 residues. Per the germline V gene, CDR1 is MDHEN and CDR2 is SYDVKM. The ends were cut back, 2 bases at V and 6 bases at J, with 14 bases in the middle. The CDR3, as DNA: TGTGCCAGCAGTTTAGCGGCGACCTACTTCAATGAGCAGTTCTTC. Protein product: CASSLAATYFNEQFF.

CDR3 sequence (DNA): TGTGCCAGCAGCGCAAGCTCCTACGAGCAGTACTTC. Translated: CASSASSYEQYF. The rearrangement uses TRBV4-2 and TRBJ2-7; D gene unclear. CDR3 length equals 12 residues. Germline V gene lookup returns CDR1 LGHNA and CDR2 YNFKEQ. V dropped 5 bases and J dropped 0 bases, with 5 bases sitting between them.

This clonotype came up many times. The chain has TRBV20-1 and TRBJ2-1, with 9 bases identical to TRBD2. J lost 6 bases, V lost 3 bases, and 6 bases had no gene match. The CDR3 is 14 amino acids. Per the germline V gene, CDR1 is DFQATT and CDR2 is SNEGSKA (reference sequence). CDR3 in DNA: TGCAGTGCTAGGCGGCGGGAGGGCCCCAATGAGCAGTTCTTC. Its translation is CSARRREGPNEQFF.

This clonotype was seen ten or more times. The chain recombines TRBV5-6 with TRBJ2-1; the D gene is possibly TRBD2 (7 bases). V lost 3 bases and J lost 3, with 19 bases in between. Germline V gene sequence: CDR1 SGHDT, CDR2 YYEEEE. CDR3 length equals 17 residues. The CDR3 bases are TGTGCCAGCAGCTGGAGTCGGTTCGGGGGGCGCTACAATGAGCAGTTCTTC. It specifies CASSWSRFGGRYNEQFF.

This clonotype was found many times. The V and J genes are TRBV5-1 and TRBJ1-2, with D uncertain. CDR1 is SGHRS and CDR2 is YFSETQ in the germline V gene. This CDR3 has 13 residues. V was clipped by 0 bases and J by 1 base, with 4 bases between them. For the CDR3, the DNA is TGCGCCAGCAGCTTGGACAATAACTATGGCTACACCTTC. Translated, it gives CASSLDNNYGYTF.